This T cell receptor beta chain is from a study of PD-1 blockade in classical Hodgkin lymphoma (dated by TCRdb to the early 2020s). About the investigation overall: Nivolumab dosing was 3 mg/kg intravenously every 2 weeks, continuing until either disease progression or unacceptable toxicity. The study used TCR beta sequencing and CyTOF to define a peripheral blood immune signature of response to PD-1 blockade in classical Hodgkin lymphoma.

The investigation overall reported the following: Trial patients achieving complete response had baseline diversity similar to newly diagnosed patients, whereas partial responders and progressors had significantly lower diversity. A significant rise by C4D1 was seen in CD4+ but not CD8+ TCR diversity (p=0.0027 vs p=0.16), with the rise being most apparent in complete responders (p=0.02). Newly diagnosed patients were reported to have lower baseline TCR diversity than healthy donors, and relapsed/refractory patients were reported to have lower baseline TCR diversity still. Only a single clinical trial cohort was studied, and what caused the repertoire differences, possibly disease activity or prior therapy, remained undefined. Lower diversity was seen in patients whose nivolumab began less than 1 year after ASCT, and these patients were left out of later analyses so that immune reconstitution would not confound the results.

The Qiagen DNeasy kit was used to extract genomic DNA both from unsorted PBMCs and from the negatively selected CD4+ and CD8+ fractions. Amplification of TCR beta CDR3 regions was done by immunoSEQ multiplex PCR with primers that anneal to V and J segments. A synthetic immune receptor repertoire was used to minimize amplification bias, and remaining bias was computationally removed after sequencing. Concerning the study's data processing: Repertoire diversity was quantified as the Shannon entropy index using custom Python scripts. Unsorted, CD4+ and CD8+ repertoires were analyzed separately, except in combined analyses where CD4+ and CD8+ sequences were merged in silico. Clonal expansion was defined as at least a 2-fold frequency increase after treatment relative to C1D1, with a pseudocount of 0.5 for undetected baseline clones. Singleton clones were defined as clones with 0 or 1 copy at C1D1, and non-singleton clones were defined as clones with 2 or more copies. By matching protein sequences in sorted samples from the same patient, clones expanded in unsorted samples were annotated as CD4+, CD8+ or unknown. Diversity changes from C1D1 to C4D1 were tested in paired samples using Wilcoxon tests. TCRdb retrieved this table from immuneACCESS and kept in-frame rearrangements only. Not all clones are present; in checked studies, unresolved V genes account for under half, and no reason is known for the remainder. V and J calls plus clone size are reproduced from that table; the DNA served to infer D and trimming. The sample table holds 12,000 or so clones, of which 84% were seen once. About two fifths of the sample is taken by the ten largest.

As for this clone: The clone's antigen remains unknown. No clone much larger than this one lies a single base away; base qualities are absent.

CDR1 and CDR2, looked up from the germline V gene, are SQVTM and ANQGSEA. The CDR3 covers 12 residues, taking in both the cysteine and the phenylalanine. CDR3 DNA only is kept here, 36 bases in frame from base 1. V is pared back by 1 base and J by 4 bases, with 8 bases lying between the germline termini. Read against the paper, the sample's time point label means: cycle 1 day 1 (C1D1), immediately before nivolumab initiation. All trial patients had relapsed after autologous stem cell transplantation, with cohorts A, B and C differing in prior brentuximab vedotin exposure. Using a Miltenyi CD8+ T cell isolation kit, CD8+ T cells were purified from thawed PBMCs through magnetic negative selection. A total of approximately 51 patients with relapsed/refractory classical Hodgkin lymphoma made up the trial cohort, and each patient's best overall response was complete response, partial response or progressive disease. Single-agent nivolumab was administered to trial patients in the multi-cohort phase II CheckMate 205 trial. An independent review committee assessed best overall response by applying the 2007 International Working Group response criteria. Trial PBMCs were collected just before the start of nivolumab (C1D1) and during therapy at cycle 2 day 1 and cycle 4 day 1. Peripheral blood was collected in 8 mL Vacutainer Cell Preparation Tubes, from which PBMCs were isolated by centrifugation and then cryopreserved. Purified CD4+ and CD8+ fractions were generated only in cases for which an additional PBMC sample was available. Magnetically labelled cells were depleted on LS columns in a quadroMACS separator, and the flow-through was collected as the purified fraction.

Sequenced here: CD8+ T cells from blood, sampled at baseline. Here the chain combines TRBV29-1 and TRBJ2-7; the D segment is perhaps TRBD1 or TRBD2, each sharing 5 matched bases. The TCR was taken from a human donor with classical Hodgkin lymphoma. The CDR3 in this case is CSVEGDGYEQYF. The DNA reads as follows: TGCAGCGTTGAAGGGGACGGTTACGAGCAGTACTTC.